These 24 T cell receptor beta chains came from one sample sequenced in a study of shared clonotypes between healthy human individuals. TCRdb's copy holds only in-frame clones and misses some; the assay was immunoSEQ multiplex PCR. The data hold about 2.1 million clones, with just under 95% observed a single time. CD45RO-negative, CCR7-positively selected cells formed the naive CD8 fraction, excluding terminally differentiated effector memory CD45RA+ cells. The material sequenced was naive CD8+ T cells from PBMCs. These receptors all stem from a young man in good health. Some clones in this sample may be carry-over from other donors' samples.

This chain joins TRBV7-9 and TRBJ1-1; the match to TRBD1 covers 9 bases. The length of the CDR3 is 16 residues. The V and J ends lost 0 bases and 8 bases, in that order; junction bases with no gene match: 10. Germline V gives CDR1 SEHNR, CDR2 FQNEAQ (reference sequence). The CDR3, as DNA: TGTGCCAGCAGCTTAGCGGGGGACAGGGCGGGGAGGGAAGCTTTCTTT. Translating gives CASSLAGDRAGREAFF.

Concerning this clone itself: The sample has other DNA sequences that encode this CDR3 too. This rearrangement joins TRBV9 to TRBJ2-7; D ambiguous. CDR3 length: 12 amino acids. Germline V CDR1 and CDR2: SGDLS, YYNGEE. Trimming took 3 bases from V and 0 from J, leaving 4 bases between them. The CDR3 region is CASSGDSYEQYF. CDR3 bases: TGTGCCAGCAGCGGGGACTCCTACGAGCAGTACTTC.

The chain employs TRBV7-9 and TRBJ1-1; D may be TRBD1 (6 bases). The V and J ends lost 1 base and 4 bases respectively, with 10 bases between them. CDR3 length: 14 residues. Germline V lookup: CDR1 SEHNR, CDR2 FQNEAQ (reference sequence). The chain's CDR3 is CASSLGAGATEAFF. CDR3 bases: TGTGCCAGCAGCTTAGGGGCAGGGGCCACTGAAGCTTTCTTT.

V is TRBV10-3 and J is TRBJ1-1, with 7 bases lining up with TRBD1. CDR1 and CDR2 from the germline V gene are ENHRY and SYGVKD. This CDR3 has 13 amino acids. Trimming at V came to 5 bases and at J to 5 bases, leaving 5 bases not matched to a gene. The DNA of the CDR3 is TGTGCCATCAGTATAACAGGGGAAACTGAAGCTTTCTTT. Translating it yields CAISITGETEAFF.

The chain carries TRBV9 and TRBJ2-1; 7 bases agree with TRBD2. This CDR3 is 15 amino acids long. V lost 1 base to trimming and J lost 7 bases; unmatched junction nucleotides: 8. CDR1 and CDR2 (germline): SGDLS, YYNGEE. The CDR3 DNA reads TGTGCCAGCAGCGTATTTGCGGGAGCGGGGAATGAGCAGTTCTTC. Translating gives CASSVFAGAGNEQFF.

The chain carries TRBV30 and TRBJ2-2, with TRBD2 matching over 7 bases. J lost 5 bases, V lost 0 bases, and 6 bases had no gene match. Per germline, CDR1 GTSNPN and CDR2 SVGIG (reference sequence). This CDR3 has 15 amino acids. The CDR3 is CAWSVWGGRTGELFF. The CDR3 bases are TGTGCCTGGAGTGTATGGGGAGGGCGGACCGGGGAGCTGTTTTTT.

This chain links TRBV30 with TRBJ1-2, with TRBD1 matching over 12 bases. CDR3 length equals 15 residues. In germline, CDR1 is GTSNPN, CDR2 SVGIG (reference sequence). V lost 4 bases, J lost 4 bases, and 7 bases stayed unmatched. The CDR3 DNA reads as TGTGCCTGGACCGGGGACAGGGGGCTTGGCTATGGCTACACCTTC. This translates into CAWTGDRGLGYGYTF.

V gene TRBV18 combines with J gene TRBJ2-2; no reliable D call. Per the germline V gene, CDR1 is KGHSH and CDR2 is LQKENI. The CDR3 contains 15 residues. V was pared by 3 bases and J by 1 base, with 9 bases between. CDR3 protein: CASSPWGKNTGELFF. CDR3 DNA: TGTGCCAGCTCACCCTGGGGAAAGAACACCGGGGAGCTGTTTTTT.

The rearrangement joins TRBV5-6 to TRBJ1-4; maybe TRBD1 (6 bases). V lost 3 bases, J lost 6 bases, and 12 bases lay in between. CDR1 SGHDT and CDR2 YYEEEE come from the germline V gene. This CDR3 is 14 amino acids long. CDR3 bases: TGTGCCAGCAGCTGGGGGGCAGGCTATGAAAAACTGTTTTTT. Amino acids: CASSWGAGYEKLFF. Together with reference TRBV5-6 and TRBJ1-4, the CDR3 gives the full variable domain: DAGVTQSPTHLIKTRGQQVTLRCSPKSGHDTVSWYQQALGQGPQFIFQYYEEEERQRGNFPDRFSGHQFPNYSSELNVNALLLGDSALYLCASSWGAGYEKLFFGSGTQLSVL.

This chain uses TRBV6-6 with TRBJ2-7, with D tentatively TRBD2 (6 bases). The germline V gene has CDR1 MNHNY and CDR2 SVGAGI (reference sequence). The CDR3 sequence is 16 residues long. With 5 bases removed from V and 4 bases from J, the gap between germline ends came to 21 bases. The chain's CDR3 is CASSRTLATNTYEQYF. In DNA form, the CDR3 reads TGTGCCAGCAGTCGGACCCTAGCGACCAACACTTACGAGCAGTACTTC.

The chain links TRBV9 to TRBJ2-2; D is ambiguous. The germline V gene encodes CDR1 SGDLS and CDR2 YYNGEE. CDR3 length: 16 residues. V was pared by 1 base and J by 0 bases, with 10 bases between. CDR3 sequence reads: CASSVNWRTNTGELFF. The DNA for the CDR3 is TGTGCCAGCAGCGTAAACTGGCGTACGAACACCGGGGAGCTGTTTTTT.

The chain employs TRBV29-1 and TRBJ2-7; 11 nucleotides agree with TRBD2. The length of the CDR3 is 16 residues. Germline CDR1 is SQVTM and CDR2 is ANQGSEA. Trimming removed 2 bases from V and 2 bases from J; junction bases left unmatched: 8. The CDR3 DNA sequence: TGCAGCGTTGAATTGGGGGGACTAGCGGCCCCCTACGAGCAGTACTTC. This sequence encodes CSVELGGLAAPYEQYF.

On this clone itself: The same CDR3 arises from other DNA sequences in this sample as well. The chain joins TRBV19 to TRBJ1-1; weak D call: TRBD1 (5 bases). CDR1 and CDR2 from the germline V gene are LNHDA and SQIVND (reference sequence). The CDR3 runs 14 residues. V lost 5 bases, J lost 1 base, and 11 bases lay in between. CDR3 in DNA: TGTGCCAGTAGTTTGGGACTGGGGAACACTGAAGCTTTCTTT. Protein: CASSLGLGNTEAFF.

The chain couples TRBV27 to TRBJ1-5; 7 bases line up with TRBD1. Germline assignment: CDR1 MNHEY and CDR2 SMNVEV (reference sequence). The junction had 7 bases not matched to a gene; V was cut back by 5 bases and J by 6 bases. The CDR3 sequence is 14 residues long. CDR3 protein: CASSTGQPFQPQHF. The CDR3 DNA reads TGTGCCAGCAGTACGGGACAGCCGTTTCAGCCCCAGCATTTT.

V and J are TRBV7-2 and TRBJ2-7; the match to TRBD1 covers 10 bases. In germline, CDR1 is SGHTA, CDR2 FQGNSA. V was pared by 3 bases and J by 2 bases, with 4 bases of the junction left unmatched. The CDR3 spans 15 residues. CDR3 sequence: CASSFAGTGAYEQYF. The DNA of the CDR3 is TGTGCCAGCAGCTTCGCCGGGACAGGGGCCTACGAGCAGTACTTC.

This chain uses TRBV27 with TRBJ2-3, with a tentative D call TRBD2 (5 bases). CDR1 is MNHEY, CDR2 SMNVEV, per germline (reference sequence). V was pared by 11 bases and J by 2 bases, with 11 bases between. The length of the CDR3 is 12 residues. The CDR3 here is CAGGSPTDTQYF. CDR3 bases: TGTGCCGGAGGTAGCCCCACAGATACGCAGTATTTT.

The rearrangement links TRBV7-9 to TRBJ2-3, with TRBD2 matching 9 bases. The CDR3 has 14 amino acids. Germline CDR1 is SEHNR and CDR2 is FQNEAQ (reference sequence). The junction had 4 bases not matched to a gene; V was cut back by 5 bases and J by 4 bases. CDR3 region: CASSGSGSSDTQYF. CDR3 nucleotide sequence: TGTGCCAGCAGCGGTAGCGGGAGCTCAGATACGCAGTATTTT.

This sequence joins TRBV9 and TRBJ2-1, with D uncertain. Germline values: CDR1 SGDLS, CDR2 YYNGEE. The V end lost 4 bases, the J end lost 10 bases, and 12 bases lay between the germline ends. This CDR3 is built from 12 residues. This CDR3 reads CASSRSIWEQFF. DNA for the CDR3: TGTGCCAGCAGCCGGAGTATCTGGGAGCAGTTCTTC.

The rearrangement joins TRBV9 to TRBJ2-3; 7 nucleotides agree with TRBD2. With 0 bases clipped from V and 4 bases from J, the junction kept 2 bases outside the gene matches. CDR3 length equals 14 residues. Germline lookup yields CDR1 SGDLS and CDR2 YYNGEE. In DNA form, the CDR3 reads TGTGCCAGCAGCGTAGCGACTAGCTCAGATACGCAGTATTTT. Its protein product is CASSVATSSDTQYF.

The chain carries TRBV10-3 and TRBJ2-4, with D possibly matching TRBD2 (5 bases). Germline CDR1 reads ENHRY; CDR2 reads SYGVKD. The CDR3 is made up of 16 amino acids. V was shortened by 0 bases and J by 1 base, with 10 bases between the two germline ends. Here the CDR3 reads CAISESIRGAKNIQYF. In DNA form, the CDR3 reads TGTGCCATCAGTGAGTCGATACGAGGGGCCAAAAACATTCAGTACTTC.

The chain couples TRBV29-1 to TRBJ2-3; TRBD1 aligns across 8 bases. Germline V CDR1 and CDR2: SQVTM, ANQGSEA. V was clipped by 6 bases and J by 4 bases; unmatched bases: 12. This CDR3 contains 15 residues. CDR3 bases: TGCAGCGTCCTGGAGCCCAGGGGGCGCGCAGATACGCAGTATTTT. Encoded protein: CSVLEPRGRADTQYF.

CDR3 sequence: CSAKGTGDYEQYF. DNA of the CDR3: TGCAGCGCGAAAGGGACAGGAGACTACGAGCAGTACTTC. This chain uses TRBV29-1 with TRBJ2-7; TRBD1 matches 8 bases. The J segment lost 3 bases and the V segment lost 7 bases, leaving 8 bases of the junction unmatched. This CDR3 contains 13 residues. Germline lookup yields CDR1 SQVTM and CDR2 ANQGSEA.

This clone appeared a single time. This chain joins TRBV7-2 and TRBJ2-7; possible D gene TRBD2, 7 bases. V was clipped by 1 base and J by 5 bases, with 12 bases between them. Per germline, CDR1 SGHTA and CDR2 FQGNSA. CDR3 size: 14 residues. The CDR3 DNA is TGTGCCAGCAGCTTAGAGCAGCGGGACAACGAGCAGTACTTC. Protein product: CASSLEQRDNEQYF.

The chain uses TRBV27 and TRBJ2-1; 13 bases map to TRBD2. Germline V gene lookup returns CDR1 MNHEY and CDR2 SMNVEV (reference sequence). After removal of 3 bases from V and 7 bases from J, the junction contained 9 bases not matched to a gene. The CDR3 extends over 17 amino acids. The DNA for the CDR3 is TGTGCCAGCAGTTTGGGAACTAGCGGGAGGGCCAGGAATGAGCAGTTCTTC. It is translated as CASSLGTSGRARNEQFF.